The entry below gives a single T cell receptor (beta chain) sequence along with its context. What it binds is unknown. The data were taken from a study of T cells in localized non-small cell lung cancer. Study results and caveats: Longer overall survival accompanied higher blood T cell density. Across samples, adjacent lung featured a median roughly 62 of the top 100 tumor clones. Clonality of T cells reached its maximum in uninvolved adjacent lung, surpassing tumor.

The table came from immunoSEQ multiplex PCR; TCRdb's copy has only in-frame clones and leaves some out. The data show roughly 8,000 clones, with around 90% seen just once and about 5% held by the top ten. Germline V lookup: CDR1 SNHLY, CDR2 FYNNEI. V dropped 9 bases and J dropped 2; count of bases not matched to a gene: 5. The CDR3 is 13 residues long. The sequencing used peripheral blood mononuclear cells, collected before any cancer treatment. This rearrangement joins TRBV2 to TRBJ2-7, with 9 nucleotides matching TRBD1. The source is a male donor aged 60 or over with stage II lung adenocarcinoma. CDR3 loop: CASDRGNTYEQYF. The CDR3 DNA reads TGTGCCAGTGACAGGGGGAACACCTACGAGCAGTACTTC. The full variable domain, in which reference TRBV2 and TRBJ2-7 provide the parts outside the CDR3, is EPEVTQTPSHQVTQMGQEVILRCVPISNHLYFYWYRQILGQKVEFLVSFYNNEISEKSEIFDDQFSVERPDGSNFTLKIRSTKLEDSAMYFCASDRGNTYEQYFGPGTRLTVT.